Below are 13 T cell receptor beta chains sequenced from a single sample in a study of regulatory T cells in long-lasting Graves disease. Arm-PCR of CDR3 regions and iRepertoire HTBI primers were used to build TCR beta libraries. TCRdb recomputed calls from the multiplex PCR reads with MiXCR, one row per CDR3 protein. The profile shows about 420,000 distinct CDR3 sequences, around 17% of them singletons. Time point reported: newly diagnosed GD, antithyroid drugs for less than 3 months. There was RNA extracted from PBMCs, and the TCR library was made from it. The same sample was also used in a study of T cells in Graves' hyperthyroidism and ophthalmopathy.

The input for sequencing was peripheral blood mononuclear cells (PBMCs), taken at new diagnosis, from a patient treated with antithyroid drugs. These receptors all stem from a woman under 30 with Graves disease.

This clonotype has a handful of counts. CDR3 coding DNA: TGTGCCAGCCGCCGATTTTTCCAAGAGACCCAGTACTTC. Translation gives CASRRFFQETQYF. The gene calls are TRBV28 and TRBJ2-5; D is ambiguous. The CDR3 contains 13 residues. Trimming removed 8 bases from V and 1 base from J, with 11 bases in between. The germline V gene encodes CDR1 MDHEN and CDR2 SYDVKM.

The count of this clonotype is one. This chain uses TRBV9 with TRBJ1-4; TRBD1 aligns across 8 bases. The CDR3 contains 15 residues. CDR1 is SGDLS and CDR2 is YYNGEE in the germline V gene. V lost 3 bases, J lost 6 bases, and 7 bases stayed unmatched. The CDR3 DNA reads TGTGCCAGCAGCGCCGAGGGGGACAGGCATGAAAAACTGTTTTTT. It is translated as CASSAEGDRHEKLFF.

The V call is TRBV28, the J call TRBJ2-2, with D possibly TRBD1 on 5 matching bases. V shed 6 bases and J shed 1 base, with 15 bases lying between them. The CDR3 extends over 16 amino acids. CDR1 is MDHEN and CDR2 is SYDVKM in the germline V gene. DNA of the CDR3: TGTGCCAGCAGCAAGGTCCCAGGGCTGAACACCGGGGAGCTGTTTTTT. Amino acid sequence: CASSKVPGLNTGELFF.

This chain links TRBV7-3 with TRBJ2-1, with no clear D. V was clipped by 5 bases and J by 4 bases, with 12 bases between them. Germline CDR1 reads SGHTA; CDR2 reads FQGTGA. The CDR3 totals 14 residues. CDR3 amino acids: CASSQYGPYNEQFF. The CDR3 DNA sequence: TGTGCCAGCAGCCAGTACGGGCCTTACAATGAGCAGTTCTTC.

This clonotype was observed at least ten times. The V call is TRBV27, the J call TRBJ2-1; maybe TRBD1 (5 bases). The CDR3 has 14 amino acids. Germline CDR1 reads MNHEY; CDR2 reads SMNVEV (reference sequence). Trimming shortened V by 4 bases and J by 0 bases, and 7 bases separated the two germline ends. CDR3 sequence (DNA): TGTGCCAGCAGTTCAGACAGCTCCTACAATGAGCAGTTCTTC. Amino acid sequence: CASSSDSSYNEQFF.

The sample holds many counts of this clonotype. CDR3 nucleotide sequence: TGTGCCAGCAGCCCAGGGACAGGGCTAGAGGAGCAGTACTTC. Amino acids: CASSPGTGLEEQYF. The chain uses TRBV28 and TRBJ2-7, with TRBD1 matching 9 bases. V dropped 6 bases and J dropped 7; count of bases not matched to a gene: 10. Germline loops: CDR1 MDHEN, CDR2 SYDVKM. CDR3 length: 14 residues.

The chain uses TRBV28 and TRBJ1-5, with D hard to call. Germline CDR1 is MDHEN and CDR2 is SYDVKM. The CDR3 covers 16 residues. V shed 3 bases and J shed 2 bases, with 14 bases lying between them. CDR3 sequence reads: CASSFDAAPGNQPQHF. For the CDR3, the DNA is TGTGCCAGCAGTTTCGACGCTGCACCCGGCAATCAGCCCCAGCATTTT.

This rearrangement joins TRBV25-1 to TRBJ1-5; 10 nucleotides line up with TRBD1. Losses at the gene ends were 0 bases for V and 6 bases for J; bases not matched to a gene: 20. Germline CDR1 MGHDK, CDR2 SYGVNS. The CDR3 is 21 amino acids. CDR3 loop: CASSEYHTTPLKTGGRQPQHF. CDR3 nucleotides: TGTGCCAGCAGTGAATACCATACTACCCCCTTGAAGACAGGGGGCCGTCAGCCCCAGCATTTT.

As concerns this clonotype: One end of the junction does not line up with germline, which may come from a read error. The CDR3 reads CASSPSVAAKNSQYF. As DNA, the CDR3 is TGTGCCAGCTCACCCTCCGTAGCAGCCAAAAACAGTCAGTACTTC. This chain connects TRBV18 to TRBJ2-4; no definite D call. Per germline, CDR1 KGHSH and CDR2 LQKENI. The CDR3 has 15 residues.

This clonotype was recorded a few times. V usage is TRBV7-2 and J usage is TRBJ1-6, with D possibly TRBD1 on 5 matching bases. CDR1 and CDR2 from the germline V gene are SGHTA and FQGNSA. V was shortened by 8 bases and J by 2 bases, with 10 bases between the two germline ends. This CDR3 is 14 amino acids long. CDR3 sequence: CASGRDPYNSPLHF. CDR3 sequence (DNA): TGTGCCAGCGGACGGGACCCCTATAATTCACCCCTCCACTTT.

This clonotype turned up a few times. V and J are TRBV4-3 and TRBJ2-7; TRBD2 is a possible D gene (7 bases). CDR3 length: 15 residues. CDR1 is LGHNA, CDR2 YSLEER, per germline. V shed 0 bases and J shed 3 bases, with 12 bases lying between them. CDR3: CASSQDRGGGYEQYF. Here the CDR3 DNA reads TGCGCCAGCAGCCAAGATAGGGGGGGGGGCTACGAGCAGTACTTC.

This clonotype was recorded many times. The genes are TRBV7-8 and TRBJ2-5, with D maybe TRBD2 (5 bases). This CDR3 spans 15 amino acids. CDR1 and CDR2 from the germline V gene are SGHVS and FQNEAQ. The V end lost 5 bases, the J end lost 7 bases, and 20 bases lay between the germline ends. The CDR3 loop is CASSRPRTPPWTQYF. In nucleotides, the CDR3 is TGTGCCAGCAGCCGACCTCGGACTCCCCCGTGGACCCAGTACTTC.

The V call is TRBV20-1, the J call TRBJ2-7; 8 nucleotides line up with TRBD2. The V gene's germline CDR1 is DFQATT and CDR2 SNEGSKA (reference sequence). V was clipped by 0 bases and J by 4 bases; unmatched bases: 14. The CDR3 spans 17 residues. The CDR3 region is CSARDYSTTSGSYEQYF. In DNA form, the CDR3 reads TGCAGTGCTAGAGATTATTCCACAACTAGCGGCTCTTACGAGCAGTACTTC.